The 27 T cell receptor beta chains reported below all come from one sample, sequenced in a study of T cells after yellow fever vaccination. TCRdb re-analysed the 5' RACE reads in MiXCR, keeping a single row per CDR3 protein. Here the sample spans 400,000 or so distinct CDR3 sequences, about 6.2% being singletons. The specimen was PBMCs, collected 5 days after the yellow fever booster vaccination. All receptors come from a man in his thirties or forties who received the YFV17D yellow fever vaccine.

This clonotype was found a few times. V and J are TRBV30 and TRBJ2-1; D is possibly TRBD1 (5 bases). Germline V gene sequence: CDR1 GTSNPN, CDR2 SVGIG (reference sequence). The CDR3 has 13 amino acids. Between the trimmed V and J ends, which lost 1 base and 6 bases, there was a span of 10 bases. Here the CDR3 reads CAWSEAGRNEQFF. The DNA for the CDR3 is TGTGCCTGGAGTGAGGCAGGGCGCAATGAGCAGTTCTTC. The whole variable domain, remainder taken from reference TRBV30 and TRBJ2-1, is SQTIHQWPATLVQPVGSPLSLECTVEGTSNPNLYWYRQAAGRGLQLLFYSVGIGQISSEVPQNLSASRPQDRQFILSSKKLLLSDSGFYLCAWSEAGRNEQFFGPGTRLTVL.

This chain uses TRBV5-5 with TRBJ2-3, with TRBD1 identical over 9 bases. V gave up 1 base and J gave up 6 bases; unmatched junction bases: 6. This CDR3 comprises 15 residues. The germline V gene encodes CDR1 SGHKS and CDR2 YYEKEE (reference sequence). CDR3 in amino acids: CASSLKDRGEDTQYF. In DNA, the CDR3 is TGTGCCAGCAGCTTGAAGGACAGGGGCGAGGATACGCAGTATTTT.

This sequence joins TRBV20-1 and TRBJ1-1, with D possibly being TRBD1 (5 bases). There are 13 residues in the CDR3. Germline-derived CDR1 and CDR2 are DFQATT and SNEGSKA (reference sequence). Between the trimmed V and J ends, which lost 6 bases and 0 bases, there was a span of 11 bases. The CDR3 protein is CSAKDRLNTEAFF. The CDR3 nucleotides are TGCAGTGCCAAAGACAGACTGAACACTGAAGCTTTCTTT.

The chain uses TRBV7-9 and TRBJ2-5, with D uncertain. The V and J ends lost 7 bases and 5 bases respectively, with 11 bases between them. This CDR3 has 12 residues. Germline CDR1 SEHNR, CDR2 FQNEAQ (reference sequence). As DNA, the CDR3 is TGTGCCAGCACAATTACCCCGGAGACCCAGTACTTC. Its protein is CASTITPETQYF.

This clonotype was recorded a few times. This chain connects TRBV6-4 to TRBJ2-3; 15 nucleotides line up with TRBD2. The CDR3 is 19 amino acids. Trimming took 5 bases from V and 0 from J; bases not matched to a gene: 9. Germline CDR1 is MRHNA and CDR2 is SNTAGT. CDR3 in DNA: TGTGCCAGCAGTATGAGGACTAGCGGGAGGGCCGCTAGCACAGATACGCAGTATTTT. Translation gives CASSMRTSGRAASTDTQYF.

The CDR3 here is CASSWLAVGHEQYF. The CDR3 nucleotides read TGTGCCAGCAGTTGGTTAGCGGTCGGTCACGAGCAGTACTTC. The chain couples TRBV7-2 to TRBJ2-7, with TRBD2 as a possible D gene (6 bases). Germline V CDR1 and CDR2: SGHTA, FQGNSA. CDR3 length: 14 residues. V lost 6 bases and J 5 bases, leaving 17 bases between the germline ends.

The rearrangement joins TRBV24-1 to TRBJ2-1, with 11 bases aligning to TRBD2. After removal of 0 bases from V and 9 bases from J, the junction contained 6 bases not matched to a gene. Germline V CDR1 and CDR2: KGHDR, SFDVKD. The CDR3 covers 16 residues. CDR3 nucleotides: TGTGCCACCAGTGATTTGCACACTAGCGGGAGTAGTGAGCAGTTCTTC. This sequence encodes CATSDLHTSGSSEQFF.

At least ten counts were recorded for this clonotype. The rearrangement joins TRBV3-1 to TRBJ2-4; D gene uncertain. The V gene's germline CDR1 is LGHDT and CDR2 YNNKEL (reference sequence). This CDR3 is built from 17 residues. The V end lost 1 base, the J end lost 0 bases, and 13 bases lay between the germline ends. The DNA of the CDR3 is TGTGCCAGCAGCCAAGGAGAAACGCGTCTAGCCAAAAACATTCAGTACTTC. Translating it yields CASSQGETRLAKNIQYF.

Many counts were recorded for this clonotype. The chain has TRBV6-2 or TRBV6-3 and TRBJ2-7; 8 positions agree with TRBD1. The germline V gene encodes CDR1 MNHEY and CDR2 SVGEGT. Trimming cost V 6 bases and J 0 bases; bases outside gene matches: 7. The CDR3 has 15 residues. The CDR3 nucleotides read TGTGCCAGCAGCACCGGGACAGGCTACTCCTACGAGCAGTACTTC. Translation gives CASSTGTGYSYEQYF.

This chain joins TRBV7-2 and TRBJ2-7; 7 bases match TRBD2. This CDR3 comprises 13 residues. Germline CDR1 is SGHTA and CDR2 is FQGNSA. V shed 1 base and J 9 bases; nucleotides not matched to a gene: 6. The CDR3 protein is CASSLDGRAVQYF. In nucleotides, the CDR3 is TGTGCCAGCAGCTTAGATGGGAGGGCCGTGCAGTACTTC.

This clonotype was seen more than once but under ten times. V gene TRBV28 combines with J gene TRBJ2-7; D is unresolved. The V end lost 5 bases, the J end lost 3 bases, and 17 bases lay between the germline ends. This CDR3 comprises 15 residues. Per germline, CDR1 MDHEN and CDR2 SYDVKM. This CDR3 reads CASSPPVSDGYEQYF. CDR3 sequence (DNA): TGTGCCAGCAGTCCGCCCGTCTCGGACGGCTACGAGCAGTACTTC.

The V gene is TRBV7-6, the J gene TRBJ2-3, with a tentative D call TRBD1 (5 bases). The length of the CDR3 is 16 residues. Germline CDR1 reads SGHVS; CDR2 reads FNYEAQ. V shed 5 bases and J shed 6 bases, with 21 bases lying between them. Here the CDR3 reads CASSDPYRNLRDTQYF. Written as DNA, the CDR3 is TGTGCCAGCAGCGATCCTTACAGGAACCTTCGGGATACGCAGTATTTT.

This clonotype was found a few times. CDR3 loop: CASSLLARNYGYTF. Here the CDR3 DNA reads TGTGCCAGCAGTTTATTAGCCCGTAACTATGGCTACACCTTC. The genes are TRBV12-3 or TRBV12-4 and TRBJ1-2; D gene uncertain. This CDR3 is 14 amino acids long. The V and J ends lost 2 bases and 1 base respectively, with 8 bases between them.

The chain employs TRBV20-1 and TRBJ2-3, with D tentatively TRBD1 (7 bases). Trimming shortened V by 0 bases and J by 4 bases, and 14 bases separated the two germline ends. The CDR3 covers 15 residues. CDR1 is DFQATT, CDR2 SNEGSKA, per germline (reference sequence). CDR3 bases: TGCAGTGCTAGAGATCAGGGGGGAGTAGCAGATACGCAGTATTTT. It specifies CSARDQGGVADTQYF.

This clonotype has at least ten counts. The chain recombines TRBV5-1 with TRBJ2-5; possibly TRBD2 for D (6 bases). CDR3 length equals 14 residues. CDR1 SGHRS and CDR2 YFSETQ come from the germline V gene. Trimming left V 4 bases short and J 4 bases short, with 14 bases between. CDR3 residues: CASSPGTQGETQYF. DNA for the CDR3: TGCGCCAGCAGCCCCGGGACTCAGGGAGAGACCCAGTACTTC.

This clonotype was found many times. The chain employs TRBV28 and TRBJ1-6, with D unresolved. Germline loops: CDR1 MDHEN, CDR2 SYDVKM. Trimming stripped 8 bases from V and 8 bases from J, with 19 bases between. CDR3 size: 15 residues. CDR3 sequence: CASHLQQDFDSPLHF. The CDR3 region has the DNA TGTGCCAGCCACCTCCAGCAGGATTTCGATTCACCCCTCCACTTT.

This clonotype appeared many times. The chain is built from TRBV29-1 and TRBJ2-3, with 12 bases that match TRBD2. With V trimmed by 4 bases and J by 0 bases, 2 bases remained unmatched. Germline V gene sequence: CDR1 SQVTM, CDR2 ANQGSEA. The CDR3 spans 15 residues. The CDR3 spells CSVAGTSGSTDTQYF. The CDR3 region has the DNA TGCAGCGTTGCAGGGACTAGCGGGAGCACAGATACGCAGTATTTT.

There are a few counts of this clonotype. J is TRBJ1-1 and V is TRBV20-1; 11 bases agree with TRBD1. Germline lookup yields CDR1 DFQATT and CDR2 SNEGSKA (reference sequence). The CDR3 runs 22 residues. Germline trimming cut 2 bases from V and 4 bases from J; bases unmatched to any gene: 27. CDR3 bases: TGCAGTGCTAGATACGGAGGGGGTCTGGACAGGGGGCCCCCCGGGAGGCGCACTGAAGCTTTCTTT. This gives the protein CSARYGGGLDRGPPGRRTEAFF.

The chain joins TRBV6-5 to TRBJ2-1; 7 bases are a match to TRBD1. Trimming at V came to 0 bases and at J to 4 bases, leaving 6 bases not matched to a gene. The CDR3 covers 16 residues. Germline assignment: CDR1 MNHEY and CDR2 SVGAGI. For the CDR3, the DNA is TGTGCCAGCAGTTACTCTACAAACAGGGGTTACAATGAGCAGTTCTTC. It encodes CASSYSTNRGYNEQFF.

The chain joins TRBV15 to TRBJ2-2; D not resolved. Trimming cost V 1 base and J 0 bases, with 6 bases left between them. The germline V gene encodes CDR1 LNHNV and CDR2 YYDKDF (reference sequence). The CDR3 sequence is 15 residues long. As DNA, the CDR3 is TGTGCCACCAGCAGAGGATCCACGAACACCGGGGAGCTGTTTTTT. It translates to CATSRGSTNTGELFF.

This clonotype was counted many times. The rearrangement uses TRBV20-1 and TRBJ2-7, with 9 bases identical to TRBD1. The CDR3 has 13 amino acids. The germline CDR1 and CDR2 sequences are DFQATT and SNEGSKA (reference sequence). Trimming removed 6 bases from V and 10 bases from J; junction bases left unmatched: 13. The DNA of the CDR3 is TGCAGTGCCCAGAGAGCGGACAGGGGAACTCAGTACTTC. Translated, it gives CSAQRADRGTQYF.

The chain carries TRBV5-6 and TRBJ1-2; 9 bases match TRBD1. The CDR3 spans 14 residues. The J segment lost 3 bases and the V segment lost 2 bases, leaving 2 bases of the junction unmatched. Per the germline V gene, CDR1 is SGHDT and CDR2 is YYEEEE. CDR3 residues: CASSFRDRDYGYTF. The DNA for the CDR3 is TGTGCCAGCAGCTTCAGGGACAGGGACTATGGCTACACCTTC.

CDR3 sequence: CATSAGAGADTQYF. The CDR3 bases are TGTGCCACCAGTGCTGGAGCGGGAGCAGATACGCAGTATTTT. This chain joins TRBV24-1 and TRBJ2-3, with 8 bases aligning to TRBD2. Germline CDR1 is KGHDR and CDR2 is SFDVKD. CDR3 length equals 14 residues. The J segment lost 4 bases and the V segment lost 5 bases, leaving 4 bases of the junction unmatched.

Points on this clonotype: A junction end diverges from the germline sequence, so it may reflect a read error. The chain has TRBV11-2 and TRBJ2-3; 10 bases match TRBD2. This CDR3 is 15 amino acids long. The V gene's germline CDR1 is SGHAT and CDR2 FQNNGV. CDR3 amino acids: CASSQLAGVTNTQYF. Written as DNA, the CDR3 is TGTGCCAGCAGCCAGCTAGCGGGAGTCACAAATACGCAGTATTTT.

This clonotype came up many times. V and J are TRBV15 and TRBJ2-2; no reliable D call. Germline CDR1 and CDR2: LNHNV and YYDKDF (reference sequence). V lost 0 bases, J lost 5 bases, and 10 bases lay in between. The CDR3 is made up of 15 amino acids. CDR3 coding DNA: TGTGCCACCAGCAGAGAATTGGGTGCTACCGGGGAGCTGTTTTTT. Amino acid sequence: CATSRELGATGELFF.

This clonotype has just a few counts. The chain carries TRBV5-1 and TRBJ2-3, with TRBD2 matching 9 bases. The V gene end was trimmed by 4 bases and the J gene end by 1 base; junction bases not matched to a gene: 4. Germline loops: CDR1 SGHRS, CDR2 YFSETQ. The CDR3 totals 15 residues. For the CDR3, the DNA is TGCGCCAGCAGCACTTGGACTAGCGGCACAGATACGCAGTATTTT. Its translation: CASSTWTSGTDTQYF.

This chain's CDR3 is CASSRDRDRDSYEQYF. The CDR3 DNA follows: TGTGCCAGCAGTAGAGACCGGGACAGGGACTCCTACGAGCAGTACTTC. The rearrangement joins TRBV6-1 to TRBJ2-7, with 9 bases aligning to TRBD1. Germline CDR1 is MNHNS and CDR2 is SASEGT. The V and J ends lost 5 bases and 0 bases, in that order; junction bases with no gene match: 8. CDR3 size: 16 residues.